This T cell receptor beta chain was captured in a study of blood T cell repertoires in COVID-19. Overall study context: COVID-19 samples, acute and convalescent, were from the United States, Italy and Spain.

Produced via immunoSEQ multiplex PCR; TCRdb's table is partial and in-frame only. The sample contains about 170,000 clones, about 80% of which appear only once. The CDR3 covers 17 residues. This sequence originates from a woman at least 80 years old with acute or convalescent COVID-19. The rearrangement joins TRBV21-1 to TRBJ2-3; the tabulated D call, TRBD2, remains unverified against the DNA. TRBV21-1 is a listed pseudogene. The specimen sequenced was peripheral blood. The DNA of the CDR3 is TGTGCCAGCAGCAGTGGGACTAGCAGCGGGGACGCAGATACGCAGTATTTT. Its protein product is CASSSGTSSGDADTQYF.